These 15 T cell receptor beta chains were sequenced from one sample in a study of blood T cell repertoires in COVID-19. Assay used: immunoSEQ multiplex PCR; TCRdb lists only in-frame clones, some missing. The data show some 220,000 clones, with over 60% seen just once and roughly 6.7% held by the top ten. Sequencing used peripheral blood. The source is a woman aged 70-85 years with acute or convalescent COVID-19.

J is TRBJ2-5 and V is TRBV15; 10 nucleotides line up with TRBD2. V was clipped by 0 bases and J by 4 bases; unmatched bases: 11. The CDR3 is made up of 18 amino acids. Germline V gives CDR1 LNHNV, CDR2 YYDKDF (reference sequence). The CDR3 nucleotides are TGTGCCACCAGCAGAGATGGAGTAGCGGGGGGTCGGGGAGAGACCCAGTACTTC. Its protein product is CATSRDGVAGGRGETQYF. The full variable domain, rest sourced from reference TRBV15 and TRBJ2-5, is DAMVIQNPRYQVTQFGKPVTLSCSQTLNHNVMYWYQQKSSQAPKLLFHYYDKDFNNEADTPDNFQSRRPNTSFCFLDIRSPGLGDTAMYLCATSRDGVAGGRGETQYFGPGTRLLVL.

The chain employs TRBV2 and TRBJ2-3; 7 positions match TRBD1. V lost 7 bases to trimming and J lost 2 bases; unmatched junction nucleotides: 9. Per the germline V gene, CDR1 is SNHLY and CDR2 is FYNNEI. This CDR3 contains 15 residues. CDR3 DNA sequence: TGTGCCAGCAACAGACAGGGTGGAGACACAGATACGCAGTATTTT. It encodes CASNRQGGDTDTQYF.

The gene calls are TRBV7-2 and TRBJ2-4; a weak D match, TRBD1 (5 bases). The CDR3 has 14 amino acids. Trimming stripped 1 base from V and 5 bases from J, with 9 bases between. The germline V gene has CDR1 SGHTA and CDR2 FQGNSA. The CDR3 DNA follows: TGTGCCAGCAGCTTAGACAGGTCCCAAAACATTCAGTACTTC. This translates into CASSLDRSQNIQYF.

The chain is built from TRBV5-1 and TRBJ1-2, with D perhaps matching TRBD1 (5 bases). CDR1 is SGHRS and CDR2 is YFSETQ in the germline V gene. This CDR3 has 16 amino acids. V was clipped by 4 bases and J by 0 bases, with 16 bases between them. The chain's CDR3 is CASSTGTVATNYGYTF. The CDR3 nucleotides are TGCGCCAGCAGCACCGGGACTGTTGCAACTAACTATGGCTACACCTTC. The full variable domain, in which reference TRBV5-1 and TRBJ1-2 provide the parts outside the CDR3, is KAGVTQTPRYLIKTRGQQVTLSCSPISGHRSVSWYQQTPGQGLQFLFEYFSETQRNKGNFPGRFSGRQFSNSRSEMNVSTLELGDSALYLCASSTGTVATNYGYTFGSGTRLTVV.

The chain joins TRBV30 to TRBJ1-2, with TRBD1 matching over 8 bases. CDR1 GTSNPN and CDR2 SVGIG come from the germline V gene (reference sequence). This CDR3 has 14 amino acids. V was clipped by 5 bases and J by 2 bases; unmatched bases: 7. DNA of the CDR3: TGTGCCTGGCAAACCCGACAGGGGAACTATGGCTACACCTTC. Translating it yields CAWQTRQGNYGYTF.

This rearrangement joins TRBV5-1 to TRBJ2-5, with 8 nucleotides matching TRBD2. Germline V gene lookup returns CDR1 SGHRS and CDR2 YFSETQ. Losses at the gene ends were 5 bases for V and 5 bases for J; bases not matched to a gene: 14. The CDR3 is 16 amino acids. In nucleotides, the CDR3 is TGCGCCAGCAGTCCTTCGGGGGGGTTGAGCGGGGAGACCCAGTACTTC. Protein sequence: CASSPSGGLSGETQYF.

In the case of this clone: An end of the junction differs from the germline gene, which may be a read error. Distinct nucleotide sequences in the sample also encode this CDR3. The chain joins TRBV3-1 (or the pseudogene TRBV3-2) to TRBJ2-7; possible D gene TRBD1, 5 bases. This CDR3 contains 13 residues. CDR1 and CDR2 from the germline V gene are LGHDT and YNNKEL (reference sequence). CDR3 nucleotides: TGCGCCAGCAGCGCAGCCCAGGGTACCGAGCAGTACTTC. Residues: CASSAAQGTEQYF.

The chain carries TRBV5-4 and TRBJ2-5, with D perhaps matching TRBD1 (6 bases). CDR3 length: 18 residues. Between the trimmed V and J ends, which lost 3 bases and 5 bases, there was a span of 26 bases. Germline V gives CDR1 SGHNT, CDR2 YYREEE (reference sequence). The CDR3 bases are TGTGCCAGCAGCTCGCGTTTAGTACCGGGGCAGGGGCCGGAGACCCAGTACTTC. This codes for CASSSRLVPGQGPETQYF.

The gene calls are TRBV14 and TRBJ1-2; 7 nucleotides agree with TRBD1. V gave up 4 bases and J gave up 3 bases; unmatched junction bases: 2. Looked up from germline, CDR1 is SGHDN and CDR2 is FVKESK. The CDR3 loop spans 13 amino acids. CDR3 nucleotide sequence: TGTGCCAGCAGCCGGGACAGTGACTATGGCTACACCTTC. This sequence encodes CASSRDSDYGYTF.

V is TRBV4-2 and J is TRBJ2-7, with D possibly being TRBD1 (6 bases). The length of the CDR3 is 16 residues. Germline V gives CDR1 LGHNA, CDR2 YNFKEQ. V was shortened by 0 bases and J by 7 bases, with 19 bases between the two germline ends. The chain's CDR3 is CASSQELSRGGGEQYF. In DNA form, the CDR3 reads TGTGCCAGCAGCCAAGAGTTATCCAGGGGTGGTGGAGAGCAGTACTTC.

The table lists this clone with a count of one. The chain is built from TRBV23-1 and TRBJ1-1, with 11 bases matching TRBD1. TRBV23-1 is an open reading frame, and its role is uncertain. CDR3 length: 17 residues. Germline trimming cut 0 bases from V and 3 bases from J; bases unmatched to any gene: 6. The CDR3 protein is CASSQSWTGGADTEAFF. The DNA for the CDR3 is TGCGCCAGCAGTCAATCGTGGACAGGGGGCGCGGACACTGAAGCTTTCTTT.

The rearrangement links TRBV21-1 to TRBJ2-1; no DNA check was done on the table's D call, TRBD2. TRBV21-1 is recorded as a pseudogene. This CDR3 contains 17 residues. The CDR3 coding sequence is TGTGCCAGCAGCACAACCGACGGGGGACTCACCTACAATGAGCAGTTCTTC. Amino acid sequence: CASSTTDGGLTYNEQFF.

This chain joins TRBV4-1 and TRBJ2-1; D possibly corresponds to TRBD1 (6 bases). Looked up from germline, CDR1 is MGHRA and CDR2 is YSYEKL. The length of the CDR3 is 15 residues. With 4 bases removed from V and 7 bases from J, the gap between germline ends came to 17 bases. The CDR3 DNA sequence: TGCGCCAGCAGCCCTGGACAGTCGGGGATTAATGAGCAGTTCTTC. Its protein product is CASSPGQSGINEQFF.

This clone showed up just a few times. The V and J genes are TRBV7-2 and TRBJ2-7; 8 nucleotides agree with TRBD2. Germline assignment: CDR1 SGHTA and CDR2 FQGNSA. V shed 5 bases, J shed 7 bases, and the junction held 10 bases outside the gene matches. The CDR3 consists of 14 residues. The CDR3 nucleotides are TGTGCCAGCAGCGCACCGGGGGGGGCGAGGGAGCAGTACTTC. It translates to CASSAPGGAREQYF.

The V gene is TRBV13, the J gene TRBJ2-5; the match to TRBD1 covers 8 bases. The CDR3 is 14 residues long. Germline V gene sequence: CDR1 PRHDT, CDR2 FYEKMQ (reference sequence). The trim removed 4 bases at V and 6 bases at J, leaving 7 bases unmatched. Written as DNA, the CDR3 is TGTGCCAGCAGCTCCCTACAGGGGGGAAAGACCCAGTACTTC. Translation: CASSSLQGGKTQYF.